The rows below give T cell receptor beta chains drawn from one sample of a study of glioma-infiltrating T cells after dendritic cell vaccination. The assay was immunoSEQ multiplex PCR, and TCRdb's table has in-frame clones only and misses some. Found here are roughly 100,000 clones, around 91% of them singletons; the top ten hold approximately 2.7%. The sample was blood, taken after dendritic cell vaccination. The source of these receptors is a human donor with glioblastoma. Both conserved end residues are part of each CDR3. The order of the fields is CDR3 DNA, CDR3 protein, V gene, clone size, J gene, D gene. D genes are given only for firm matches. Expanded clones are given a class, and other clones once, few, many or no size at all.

TGTGCCTGGAGTGGGACAACAAATTCACCCCTCCACTTT,CAWSGTTNSPLHF,TRBV30,.,TRBJ1-6,.
TGCGCCAGCAGCGAAATAGGACTGTACTCTGGAAACACCATATATTTT,CASSEIGLYSGNTIYF,TRBV5-1,.,TRBJ1-3,.
TGTGCCAGCAGTGACCCCCCGACAGGGTATGGCTACACCTTC,CASSDPPTGYGYTF,TRBV6-4,.,TRBJ1-2,TRBD1
TGTGCCAGCAGTCTCCGACAGAACACCGGGGAGCTGTTTTTT,CASSLRQNTGELFF,TRBV6-5,.,TRBJ2-2,.
TGTGCCAGCCTACTAGCGGGAGGATACAATGAGCAGTTCTTC,CASLLAGGYNEQFF,TRBV5-6,.,TRBJ2-1,TRBD2
TGTGCCAGCAGCTCCCGCAAGGGGACAGGGGTCGAGCAGTACTTC,CASSSRKGTGVEQYF,TRBV5-4,.,TRBJ2-7,TRBD1
TGTGCCAGCAGTTCCGTGTTCCCGTCCAATCAGCCCCAGCATTTT,CASSSVFPSNQPQHF,TRBV27,few,TRBJ1-5,.
TGTGCCAGCAGCTTAACCTACAGGGACGAGCAGTACTTC,CASSLTYRDEQYF,TRBV7-3,once,TRBJ2-7,.
TGTGCCAGCAGCTGGGGCCGGAGCACAGATACGCAGTATTTT,CASSWGRSTDTQYF,TRBV5-6,.,TRBJ2-3,.
TGTGCCAGCAGGAGAAACAATGAGCAGTTCTTC,CASRRNNEQFF,TRBV21-1,.,TRBJ2-1,.
TGTGCCAGCAGCACCTCGGGAATCCCAGATACGCAGTATTTT,CASSTSGIPDTQYF,TRBV7-9,.,TRBJ2-3,.
TGTGCCAGCAGCTTGTCCTCGGGAGCTTTTGCGGATACGCAGTATTTT,CASSLSSGAFADTQYF,TRBV5-7,.,TRBJ2-3,.
TGCGCCAGCAGCTTGGGAGAAATGAACACTGAAGCTTTCTTT,CASSLGEMNTEAFF,TRBV5-1,.,TRBJ1-1,.
TGTGCCAGCAGTGTTGGGGCGAAAACTGAAGCTTTCTTT,CASSVGAKTEAFF,TRBV6-1,.,TRBJ1-1,.
TGCAGCGTTGAAGATCTAGCTGAGCAGTTCTTC,CSVEDLAEQFF,TRBV29-1,.,TRBJ2-1,.
TGTGCCAGCAGCGGCCTGGGGGGGGGAGATACGCAGTATTTT,CASSGLGGGDTQYF,TRBV7-6,.,TRBJ2-3,TRBD2
TGTGCCAGCAGTTTAAACAGGGGAATGCACAGTTATACGCAGTATTTT,CASSLNRGMHSYTQYF,TRBV6-5,.,TRBJ2-3,TRBD1
TGCGCCAGCAGCCAAGAAAACAGCTTATTGGGCGAGCAGTACTTC,CASSQENSLLGEQYF,TRBV4-1,.,TRBJ2-7,.
TGCGCCAGCAGCTCCGATCCACGGGGACAGGGGGCCTACGAGCAGTACTTC,CASSSDPRGQGAYEQYF,TRBV5-1,.,TRBJ2-7,TRBD1
TGCGCCAGCAGCTTGGGGCAGATGAACACTGAAGCTTTCTTT,CASSLGQMNTEAFF,TRBV5-1,.,TRBJ1-1,.
TGTGCCAGCAGCTCTTGGAGGGATGAGCAGTTCTTC,CASSSWRDEQFF,TRBV6-6,.,TRBJ2-1,.
TGTGCCAGTACCCTGGGCGGGACTAGCGGCTCCGGGGGGCAGTATTTT,CASTLGGTSGSGGQYF,TRBV19,once,TRBJ2-3,TRBD2
TGTGCCAGTAGTATAGCTAGGGCAGGGTGGGGCAATCAGCCCCAGCATTTT,CASSIARAGWGNQPQHF,TRBV19,.,TRBJ1-5,.
TGTGCCATCAGCCCAGGGGCGGACACTGAAGCTTTCTTT,CAISPGADTEAFF,TRBV10-3,.,TRBJ1-1,.
TGTGCCAGCAGCTTGGCCGGGTCCTACAATGAGCAGTTCTTC,CASSLAGSYNEQFF,TRBV5-6,few,TRBJ2-1,.
TGTGCCAGCAGGGGGGGGGACTATGGCTACACCTTC,CASRGGDYGYTF,TRBV2,.,TRBJ1-2,.
TGCAGCGTTCGACCGGGACAGGGCTACGAGCAGTACTTC,CSVRPGQGYEQYF,TRBV29-1,.,TRBJ2-7,TRBD1
TGTGCCAGCAGCCACCTACCGGGGTCAACGGAGACCCAGTACTTC,CASSHLPGSTETQYF,TRBV14,.,TRBJ2-5,.
TGTGCCAGCAGTTACCAACAGGACGGGCGTGGCTACACCTTC,CASSYQQDGRGYTF,TRBV6-5,.,TRBJ1-2,.
TGCGCCAGCCAACGAAGGACAGGGCCGAGCTCCTACGAGCAGTACTTC,CASQRRTGPSSYEQYF,TRBV10-2,.,TRBJ2-7,TRBD1
TGTGCCAGCAGCGACACCCTTACAGGGGGCGGTGGCTACACCTTC,CASSDTLTGGGGYTF,TRBV25-1,.,TRBJ1-2,TRBD1
TGCGCCAGCAGTGAGTCGGGGACTCGACCCCCGGACAGGGACAATCAGCCCCAGCATTTT,CASSESGTRPPDRDNQPQHF,TRBV10-1,.,TRBJ1-5,TRBD1
TGTGCCAGCAGCGCAGGTCTCCGGGGCACTGAAGCTTTCTTT,CASSAGLRGTEAFF,TRBV9,.,TRBJ1-1,.
TGTGCCAGCAGCTTGACGGGACAGGACTACTCCTACGAGCAGTACTTC,CASSLTGQDYSYEQYF,TRBV5-6,.,TRBJ2-7,TRBD1
TGTGCCAGCACCTTCGAGAGCACTGAAGCTTTCTTT,CASTFESTEAFF,TRBV6-6,.,TRBJ1-1,.
TGTGCCAGCTCACTGGACAGGGCTGGAAACACCATATATTTT,CASSLDRAGNTIYF,TRBV18,.,TRBJ1-3,TRBD1